Here is one TCR beta chain with its context. Its antigen is as yet unknown. The record originates from a study of CD8 T cells in Susac syndrome. The wider study: Sequenced Susac syndrome patients included 5 or 6 with active disease and about 8 who were in remission.

Negative isolation was used for CD8+ and CD4+ T cells and FACS enrichment for TEMRA cells. V was clipped by 1 base and J by 3 bases; unmatched bases: 11. CDR1 is SGHVS, CDR2 FQNEAQ, per germline. CDR3 length: 17 amino acids. RNA, at about 0.45 to 1 ug, was reverse transcribed with random hexamers. Amplification of the TCR beta CDR3 was carried out by immunoSEQ multiplex PCR, which spanned a total of 54 Vbeta and 13 Jbeta segments. MiXCR was run by TCRdb on the immunoSEQ multiplex PCR reads, yielding one entry per CDR3 protein. This sample carries about 90,000 distinct CDR3 sequences, 95% to 96% of them seen once, and the ten largest clones take 0.55% to 0.8%. Study-level findings and limits: Susac-specific public clones in total CD8+ repertoires numbered about 17; in CD8+ TEMRA repertoires, they numbered about five.

The origin of this receptor is a human donor with Susac syndrome. The rearrangement links TRBV7-8 to TRBJ2-7; TRBD1 agrees at 8 bases. Input material: CD8+ T cells from PBMCs. The CDR3 sequence is CASSLGWRDRTHYEQYF. In DNA, the CDR3 is TGTGCCAGCAGCTTAGGATGGAGGGACAGGACCCACTACGAGCAGTACTTC. The full variable domain, rest sourced from reference TRBV7-8 and TRBJ2-7, is GAGVSQSPRYKVAKRGQDVALRCDPISGHVSLFWYQQALGQGPEFLTYFQNEAQLDKSGLPSDRFFAERPEGSVSTLKIQRTQQEDSAVYLCASSLGWRDRTHYEQYFGPGTRLTVT.